This T cell receptor (beta chain) was captured in a study of blood T cell repertoires in COVID-19. Overall study context: Sites in the United States, Italy and Spain provided acute and convalescent COVID-19 samples.

The repertoire was sequenced with immunoSEQ multiplex PCR; TCRdb's copy has only in-frame clones and lacks some. The table records about 170,000 clones, around 89% of them present only once. CDR3 size: 14 residues. Trimming stripped 3 bases from V and 0 bases from J, with 8 bases between. Germline V gene lookup returns CDR1 MGHRA and CDR2 YSYEKL. The rearrangement joins TRBV4-1 to TRBJ1-1; D is perhaps TRBD1 (6 bases). The TCR comes from a man aged 45-65 years who had recovered from COVID-19. The sample taken for sequencing was peripheral blood. CDR3 DNA sequence: TGCGCCAGCAGCCAGACAGGTTTGAACACTGAAGCTTTCTTT. Residues: CASSQTGLNTEAFF.